This is a list of T cell receptor beta chains from one sample in a study of vaccination and CD4 T cells after COVID-19. One entry per CDR3 protein results from TCRdb running MiXCR on the PCR reads. The sample carries some 16,000 distinct CDR3 sequences, approximately 71% recorded once. Sequences were derived from CD4+ T cells from blood, sampled after SARS-CoV-2 vaccination. Receptors were obtained from a human donor who had recovered from COVID-19. The CDR3 runs from the conserved cysteine through the conserved F or W. A D gene is named only where the DNA matches it firmly. Clone sizes are given selectively: once, few, many, or a class where the clone is expanded.

TRBV7-8	NA	NA	TRBJ2-5	CASSLVVVETQYF	TGTGCCAGCAGCTTAGTGGTTGTTGAGACCCAGTACTTC
TRBV27	NA	NA	TRBJ2-6	CASSLSGANVLTF	TGTGCCAGCAGTTTATCCGGGGCCAACGTCCTGACTTTC
TRBV6-5	TRBD2	NA	TRBJ2-5	CASSYSLRLAGGRETQYF	TGTGCCAGCAGTTACTCGTTGAGACTAGCGGGAGGTCGGGAGACCCAGTACTTC
TRBV7-9	NA	NA	TRBJ1-3	CASSLARRSNTIYF	TGTGCCAGCAGCTTAGCGAGGAGGAGTAACACCATATATTTT
TRBV2	NA	NA	TRBJ2-7	CASSNPRGIGYEQYF	TGTGCCAGCAGTAACCCCCGGGGGATAGGGTACGAGCAGTACTTC
TRBV20-1	NA	once	TRBJ1-3	CSATDNNSGNTIYF	TGCAGTGCTACTGATAATAACTCTGGAAACACCATATATTTT
TRBV10-3	NA	NA	TRBJ1-6	CATLLLGRVGSPLHF	TGTGCCACCCTCTTGCTGGGGAGGGTGGGTTCACCCCTCCACTTT
TRBV7-8	NA	NA	TRBJ2-3	CASSSLPGLSTDTQYF	TGTGCCAGCAGCTCATTACCGGGATTGAGCACAGATACGCAGTATTTT
TRBV19	TRBD2	NA	TRBJ2-3	CASSIGGRGPDTQYF	TGTGCCAGTAGTATCGGCGGGAGGGGTCCAGATACGCAGTATTTT
TRBV20-1	TRBD2	few	TRBJ2-3	CSAIAGGRRTDTQYF	TGCAGTGCCATAGCGGGGGGAAGGCGCACAGATACGCAGTATTTT
TRBV7-9	NA	NA	TRBJ1-5	CASSLAGGRDQPQHF	TGTGCCAGCAGCTTAGCCGGGGGTAGAGATCAGCCCCAGCATTTT
TRBV4-2	NA	NA	TRBJ2-5	CASSQGIPGGETQYF	TGTGCCAGCAGCCAAGGAATACCAGGGGGGGAGACCCAGTACTTC
TRBV6-2/TRBV6-3	NA	NA	TRBJ1-2	CASSRTASGGYTF	TGTGCCAGCAGTCGGACCGCTTCGGGAGGCTACACCTTC
TRBV6-2/TRBV6-3	NA	few	TRBJ1-5	CASTLAKGGARQPQHF	TGTGCCAGCACTTTGGCAAAAGGGGGGGCTCGGCAGCCCCAGCATTTT
TRBV7-2	TRBD1	NA	TRBJ2-2	CASSLALSRGLRTGELFF	TGTGCCAGCAGCTTAGCATTGTCCAGGGGGCTACGCACCGGGGAGCTGTTTTTT
TRBV6-5	NA	few	TRBJ1-3	CASSYREAPGNTIYF	TGTGCCAGCAGTTACAGGGAAGCCCCTGGAAACACCATATATTTT
TRBV20-1	TRBD1	NA	TRBJ1-5	CSARGIGGAGQPQHF	TGCAGTGCTAGAGGTATAGGGGGCGCGGGTCAGCCCCAGCATTTT
TRBV19	NA	NA	TRBJ1-2	CASSIRGRGGNYGYTF	TGTGCCAGTAGTATCCGTGGCAGGGGAGGTAACTATGGCTACACCTTC
TRBV11-3	TRBD2	NA	TRBJ2-1	CASSTSGRDPKQFF	TGTGCCAGCAGCACTAGCGGGAGAGATCCCAAGCAGTTCTTC
TRBV27	TRBD1	NA	TRBJ1-2	CASSLRRIQGADYGYTF	TGTGCCAGCAGTTTACGCCGAATACAGGGGGCGGACTATGGCTACACCTTC
TRBV6-2/TRBV6-3	NA	NA	TRBJ1-3	CASSRRISSGNTIYF	TGTGCCAGCAGTCGGAGAATAAGCTCTGGAAACACCATATATTTT
TRBV21-1	NA	NA	TRBJ2-7	CASSTWTPLWNEQYF	TGTGCCAGCAGCACCTGGACTCCACTGTGGAACGAGCAGTACTTC
TRBV20-1	NA	NA	TRBJ1-1	CSATETGNTEAFF	TGCAGTGCTACAGAGACAGGGAACACTGAAGCTTTCTTT
TRBV21-1	NA	NA	TRBJ1-5	CASSGTGSRTEGNQPQHF	TGTGCCAGCAGCGGGACAGGGTCTCGGACGGAGGGCAATCAGCCCCAGCATTTT
TRBV5-1	NA	NA	TRBJ1-4	CASSLAGGWDEKLFF	TGCGCCAGCAGCTTGGCCGGCGGATGGGATGAAAAACTGTTTTTT
TRBV18	NA	NA	TRBJ2-2	CASSPRQATTGELFF	TGTGCCAGCTCACCAAGGCAGGCTACCACCGGGGAGCTGTTTTTT
TRBV27	TRBD1	NA	TRBJ1-1	CASIPGTGPTEAFF	TGTGCCAGCATCCCCGGGACAGGGCCCACTGAAGCTTTCTTT
TRBV7-9	NA	NA	TRBJ1-2	CASSPGSTLRGLGYTF	TGTGCCAGCAGCCCAGGGTCTACATTACGGGGTCTTGGCTACACCTTC
TRBV10-3	TRBD2	NA	TRBJ2-5	CAISELAGEVQYF	TGTGCCATCAGTGAGCTAGCGGGAGAGGTCCAGTACTTC
TRBV28	TRBD1	NA	TRBJ1-2	CASSQTGTGYTF	TGTGCCAGCAGTCAGACAGGGACGGGCTACACCTTC
TRBV10-3	NA	NA	TRBJ2-4	CAISDSRGRDIQYF	TGTGCCATCAGTGATTCCCGTGGTCGGGACATTCAGTACTTC
TRBV7-3	TRBD1	NA	TRBJ2-3	CASSPWDRSDTQYF	TGTGCCAGCAGCCCGTGGGACAGGTCCGATACGCAGTATTTT
TRBV6-1	NA	medium-sized	TRBJ1-6	CASSPGGYNNSPLHF	TGTGCCAGCAGCCCCGGGGGCTACAATAATTCACCCCTCCACTTT
TRBV20-1	TRBD1	NA	TRBJ1-5	CSVTTGGAGNQPQHF	TGCAGTGTTACGACAGGGGGCGCAGGCAATCAGCCCCAGCATTTT
TRBV19	NA	few	TRBJ1-2	CASTPGLNYGYTF	TGTGCCAGTACCCCAGGGCTCAACTATGGCTACACCTTC
TRBV5-3	TRBD1	NA	TRBJ1-2	CARRGAGRDRGRKGGCTF	TGTGCCAGAAGGGGGGCCGGACGAGACAGGGGGCGGAAAGGAGGCTGCACCTTC
TRBV28	NA	few	TRBJ1-6	CASSLRPVQKWTPLHF	TGTGCCAGCAGTTTAAGGCCAGTCCAGAAGTGGACACCCCTCCACTTT
TRBV7-3	NA	NA	TRBJ1-1	CASSLTGQNTEAFF	TGTGCCAGCAGCTTAACGGGTCAGAACACTGAAGCTTTCTTT
TRBV20-1	TRBD1	NA	TRBJ1-3	CSAARDSSGNTIYF	TGCAGTGCTGCCCGGGACAGCTCTGGAAACACCATATATTTT
TRBV6-5	TRBD2	NA	TRBJ2-7	CASSYGPPSSGRTYEQYF	TGTGCCAGCAGTTACGGGCCCCCGTCTAGCGGGCGTACCTACGAGCAGTACTTC
TRBV20-1	TRBD1	NA	TRBJ2-7	CSARARGTGGSYEQYF	TGCAGTGCTAGAGCCAGGGGGACAGGAGGATCCTACGAGCAGTACTTC
TRBV20-1	TRBD2	once	TRBJ2-1	CSARVGRLAGGDNEQFF	TGCAGTGCTAGAGTGGGCCGCCTAGCGGGAGGGGACAATGAGCAGTTCTTC
TRBV5-1	NA	NA	TRBJ2-7	CASRPMTGTYEQYF	TGCGCCAGCAGACCGATGACAGGAACCTACGAGCAGTACTTC